This TCR beta chain was retrieved from a study of blood T cell repertoires in COVID-19. Measured with immunoSEQ multiplex PCR; TCRdb has only the in-frame clones, and not every one. The table records 200,000 to 250,000 clones, less than 85% of them present only once. V lost 10 bases and J lost 5; bases outside the gene matches: 17. The germline V gene has CDR1 MNHEY and CDR2 SMNVEV (reference sequence). The CDR3 is 16 amino acids. Adults between about 18 and 89 years of age took part from more than 20 US areas. This receptor was obtained from a man in his forties who had recovered from COVID-19. Sequencing was carried out using PBMCs or T cells enriched from blood (not recorded which). This chain joins TRBV27 and TRBJ2-1; 7 positions match TRBD2. CDR3 region: CANLKQSGLQHNEQFF. CDR3 in DNA: TGTGCCAACCTCAAACAATCGGGACTACAACACAATGAGCAGTTCTTC.